This TCR beta chain is drawn from a study of cytomegalovirus exposure and HLA in healthy donors. CDR3 size: 15 residues. CDR1 is SGHNT and CDR2 is YENEEA in the germline V gene. V was clipped by 6 bases and J by 0 bases, with 12 bases between them. As to this clone: As yet, its antigen is unknown.

The PCR made use of 60 Vbeta and 13 Jbeta primers. Using immunoSEQ multiplex PCR, the repertoire was profiled, and TCRdb retains in-frame clones only, with some absent. The data show around 150,000 clones, 88% seen once. Whole-study results and caveats: Rarity marked most TCR sequences, yet some public TCRs occurred in many donors. Researchers reported in a later analysis that common viral pathogens appeared linked to several top clusters. Prior analysis indicated that the majority of TCR beta V segments exhibited productivity approximately 87% or approximately 30% of the time.

This TCR came from a woman aged 35 to 49 in good health and CMV-seronegative. This rearrangement joins TRBV11-3 to TRBJ2-1, with D tentatively TRBD2 (7 bases). Sequences were obtained from PBMCs. CDR3 protein: CASRRGPNSYNEQFF. The CDR3 DNA is TGTGCCAGCAGGCGGGGGCCGAACTCCTACAATGAGCAGTTCTTC.